This TCR beta chain emerged from a study of T cell responses to AZD1222 COVID-19 vaccine. General study findings and limits: Two doses of AZD1222 preceded a rise in Spike-specific TCR breadth and depth.

From germline, CDR1 is SNHLY and CDR2 FYNNEI. The CDR3 covers 13 residues. V dropped 4 bases and J dropped 8 bases, with 14 bases sitting between them. This table comes from immunoSEQ multiplex PCR, and its TCRdb copy is limited to in-frame clones, with some not included. The sample lists more than 150,000 clones; more than 85% were seen once. A remark on this clone: The antigen is not known.

The receptor was isolated from an adult who had recovered from COVID-19. The chain links TRBV2 to TRBJ1-2, with a possible D match to TRBD1 (5 bases). Source: peripheral blood, taken after recovery from COVID-19. Here the CDR3 reads CASSVGQGMGYTF. In DNA form, the CDR3 reads TGTGCCAGCAGTGTGGGGCAGGGTATGGGCTACACCTTC.